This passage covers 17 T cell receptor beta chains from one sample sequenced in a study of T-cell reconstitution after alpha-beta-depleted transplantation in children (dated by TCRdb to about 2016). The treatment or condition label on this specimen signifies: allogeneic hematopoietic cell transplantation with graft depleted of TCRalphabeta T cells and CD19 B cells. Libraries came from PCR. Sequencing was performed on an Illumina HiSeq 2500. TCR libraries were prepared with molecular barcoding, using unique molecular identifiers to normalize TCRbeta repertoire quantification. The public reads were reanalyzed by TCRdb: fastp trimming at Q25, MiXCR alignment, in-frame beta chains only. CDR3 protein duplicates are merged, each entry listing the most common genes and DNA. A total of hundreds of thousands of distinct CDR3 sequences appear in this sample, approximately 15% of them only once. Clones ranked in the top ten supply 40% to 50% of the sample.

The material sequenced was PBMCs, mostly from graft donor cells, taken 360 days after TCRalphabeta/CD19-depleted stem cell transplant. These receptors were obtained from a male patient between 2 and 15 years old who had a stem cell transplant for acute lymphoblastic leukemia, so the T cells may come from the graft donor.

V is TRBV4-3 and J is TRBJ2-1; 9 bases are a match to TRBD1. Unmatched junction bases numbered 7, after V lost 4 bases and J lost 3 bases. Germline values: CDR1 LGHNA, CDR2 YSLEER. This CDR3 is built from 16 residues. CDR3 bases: TGCGCCAGCAGCCGCTCCGGGACAGGGTACTACAATGAGCAGTTCTTC. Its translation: CASSRSGTGYYNEQFF.

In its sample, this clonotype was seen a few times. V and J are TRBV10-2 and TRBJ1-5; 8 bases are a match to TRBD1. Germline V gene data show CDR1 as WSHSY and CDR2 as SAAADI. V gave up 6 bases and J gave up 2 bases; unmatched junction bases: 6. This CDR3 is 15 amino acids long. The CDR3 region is CASSGQGVGNQPQHF. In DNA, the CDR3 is TGCGCCAGCAGCGGACAGGGTGTTGGCAATCAGCCCCAGCATTTT.

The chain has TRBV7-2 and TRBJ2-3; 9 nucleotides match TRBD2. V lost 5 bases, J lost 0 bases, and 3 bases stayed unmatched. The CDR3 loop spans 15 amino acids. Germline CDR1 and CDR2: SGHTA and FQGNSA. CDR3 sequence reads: CASSGSGSSTDTQYF. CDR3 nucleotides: TGTGCCAGCAGCGGTAGCGGGAGCAGCACAGATACGCAGTATTTT.

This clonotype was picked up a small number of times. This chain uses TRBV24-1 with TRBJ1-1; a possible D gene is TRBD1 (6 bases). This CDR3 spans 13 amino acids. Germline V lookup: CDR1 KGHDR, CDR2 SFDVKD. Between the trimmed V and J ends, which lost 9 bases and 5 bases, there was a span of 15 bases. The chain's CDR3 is CATSDGGGTEAFF. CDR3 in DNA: TGTGCCACCTCGGATGGGGGCGGGACTGAAGCTTTCTTT.

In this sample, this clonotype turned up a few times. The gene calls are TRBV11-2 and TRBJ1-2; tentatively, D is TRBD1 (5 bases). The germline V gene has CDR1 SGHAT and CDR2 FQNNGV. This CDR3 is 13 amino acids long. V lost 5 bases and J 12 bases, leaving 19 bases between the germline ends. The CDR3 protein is CASSPRYGAENTF. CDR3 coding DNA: TGTGCCAGCAGCCCCCGTTATGGGGCGGAGAACACCTTC.

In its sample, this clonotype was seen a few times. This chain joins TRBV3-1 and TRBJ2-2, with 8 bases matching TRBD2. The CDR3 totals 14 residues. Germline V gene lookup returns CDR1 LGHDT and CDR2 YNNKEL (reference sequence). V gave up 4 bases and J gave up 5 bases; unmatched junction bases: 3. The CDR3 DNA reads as TGTGCCAGCAGCCCCGGGACTAGGACCGGGGAGCTGTTTTTT. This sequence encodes CASSPGTRTGELFF.

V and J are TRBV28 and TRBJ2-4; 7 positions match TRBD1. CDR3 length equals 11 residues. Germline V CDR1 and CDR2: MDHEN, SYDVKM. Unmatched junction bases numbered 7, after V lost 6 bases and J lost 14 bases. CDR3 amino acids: CASSLGTEEYF. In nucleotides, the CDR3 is TGTGCCAGCAGCCTTGGGACAGAGGAGTACTTC. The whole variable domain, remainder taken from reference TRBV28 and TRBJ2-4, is DVKVTQSSRYLVKRTGEKVFLECVQDMDHENMFWYRQDPGLGLRLIYFSYDVKMKEKGDIPEGYSVSREKKERFSLILESASTNQTSMYLCASSLGTEEYFGAGTRLSVL.

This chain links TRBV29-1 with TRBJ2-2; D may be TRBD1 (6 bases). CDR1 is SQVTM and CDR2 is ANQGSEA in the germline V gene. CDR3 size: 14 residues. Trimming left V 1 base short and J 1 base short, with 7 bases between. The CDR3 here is CSVEVRGNTGELFF. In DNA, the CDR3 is TGCAGCGTTGAAGTCAGGGGGAACACCGGGGAGCTGTTTTTT.

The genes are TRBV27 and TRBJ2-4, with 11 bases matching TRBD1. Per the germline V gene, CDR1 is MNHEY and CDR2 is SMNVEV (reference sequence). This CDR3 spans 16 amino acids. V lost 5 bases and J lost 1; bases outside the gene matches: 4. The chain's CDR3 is CASSPGQGAAKNIQYF. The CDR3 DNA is TGTGCCAGCAGTCCAGGACAGGGGGCGGCCAAAAACATTCAGTACTTC.

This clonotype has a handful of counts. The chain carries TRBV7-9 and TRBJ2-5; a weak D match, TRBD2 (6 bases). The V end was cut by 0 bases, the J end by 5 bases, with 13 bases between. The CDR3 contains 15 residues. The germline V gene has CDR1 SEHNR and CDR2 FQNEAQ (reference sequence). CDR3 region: CASSLAMVAGETQYF. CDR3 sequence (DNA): TGTGCCAGCAGCTTAGCGATGGTGGCGGGGGAGACCCAGTACTTC. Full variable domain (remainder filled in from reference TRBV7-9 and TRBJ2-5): DTGVSQNPRHKITKRGQNVTFRCDPISEHNRLYWYRQTLGQGPEFLTYFQNEAQLEKSRLLSDRFSAERPKGSFSTLEIQRTEQGDSAMYLCASSLAMVAGETQYFGPGTRLLVL.

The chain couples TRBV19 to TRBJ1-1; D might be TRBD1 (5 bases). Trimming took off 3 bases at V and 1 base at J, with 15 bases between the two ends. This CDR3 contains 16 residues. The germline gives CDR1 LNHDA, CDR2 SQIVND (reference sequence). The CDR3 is CASSMAGRGRNTEAFF. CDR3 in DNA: TGTGCCAGTAGTATGGCAGGGCGCGGAAGGAACACTGAAGCTTTCTTT.

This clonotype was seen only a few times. The CDR3 spells CASSLMMLPAGEQYF. The CDR3 DNA reads TGTGCCAGCAGCTTAATGATGTTACCCGCGGGGGAGCAGTACTTC. The chain couples TRBV7-8 to TRBJ2-7; maybe TRBD2 (6 bases). This CDR3 contains 15 residues. Germline V gene data show CDR1 as SGHVS and CDR2 as FQNEAQ. V shed 2 bases and J shed 7 bases, with 18 bases lying between them.

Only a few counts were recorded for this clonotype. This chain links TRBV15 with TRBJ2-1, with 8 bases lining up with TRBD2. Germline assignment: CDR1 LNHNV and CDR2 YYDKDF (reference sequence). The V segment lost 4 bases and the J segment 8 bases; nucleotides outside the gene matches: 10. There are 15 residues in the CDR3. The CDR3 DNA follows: TGTGCCACCAGCACTATGAGACTAGCGAGCGATGAGCAGTTCTTC. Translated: CATSTMRLASDEQFF.

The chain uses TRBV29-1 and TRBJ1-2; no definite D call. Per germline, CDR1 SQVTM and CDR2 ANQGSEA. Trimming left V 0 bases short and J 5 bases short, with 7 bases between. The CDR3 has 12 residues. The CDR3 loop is CSVEDDTYGYTF. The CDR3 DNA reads TGCAGCGTTGAAGATGATACTTATGGCTACACCTTC.

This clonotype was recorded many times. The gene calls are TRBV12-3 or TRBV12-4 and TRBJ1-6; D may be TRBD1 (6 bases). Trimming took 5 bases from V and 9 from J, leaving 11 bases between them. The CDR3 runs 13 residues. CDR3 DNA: TGTGCCAGCAGTCCCGGACAGTTTTCACCCCTCCACTTT. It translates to CASSPGQFSPLHF.

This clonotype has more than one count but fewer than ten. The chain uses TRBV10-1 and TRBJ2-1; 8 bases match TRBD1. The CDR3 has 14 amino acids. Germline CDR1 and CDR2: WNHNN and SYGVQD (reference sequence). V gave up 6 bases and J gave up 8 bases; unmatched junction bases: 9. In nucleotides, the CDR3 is TGCGCCAGCAGATCCAGGGGGCCTAGTGATGAGCAGTTCTTC. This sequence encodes CASRSRGPSDEQFF.

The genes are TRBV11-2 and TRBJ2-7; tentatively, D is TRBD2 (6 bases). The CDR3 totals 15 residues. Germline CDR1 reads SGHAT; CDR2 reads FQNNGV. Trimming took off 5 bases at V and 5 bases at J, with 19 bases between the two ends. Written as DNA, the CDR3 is TGTGCCAGCAGCCAAATCCTAGCGACCCTGAACGAGCAGTACTTC. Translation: CASSQILATLNEQYF. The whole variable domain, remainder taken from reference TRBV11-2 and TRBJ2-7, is EAGVAQSPRYKIIEKRQSVAFWCNPISGHATLYWYQQILGQGPKLLIQFQNNGVVDDSQLPKDRFSAERLKGVDSTLKIQPAKLEDSAVYLCASSQILATLNEQYFGPGTRLTVT.